This T cell receptor (beta chain) was sequenced during a study of cytomegalovirus exposure and HLA in healthy donors. The CDR3 consists of 16 residues. Deletions cut 0 bases from V and 6 bases from J, with 12 bases between. CDR1 and CDR2 (germline): LGHNA, YSLEER. TCRdb keeps only in-frame clones here, not all; method: immunoSEQ multiplex PCR. This table holds under 350,000 clones, roughly 85% found once. This TCR derives from a woman between 18 and 30 years old in good health and CMV-seronegative. This sequence joins TRBV4-3 and TRBJ1-6; D call uncertain. Sequencing used PBMCs. The CDR3 region has the DNA TGCGCCAGCAGCCAAGAGCCCGGGGAAAGTAATTCACCCCTCCACTTT. Translation gives CASSQEPGESNSPLHF.